Below, 5 T cell receptor beta chains from the same sample are listed, as sequenced in a study of T cells in Graves' hyperthyroidism and ophthalmopathy. From RNA transcripts, TCR beta CDR3 regions were amplified. HTBI primers were used for first-round RT-PCR of the TCR CDR3. A single record per CDR3 protein comes from TCRdb applying MiXCR to the multiplex PCR reads. The table lists about 320,000 distinct CDR3 sequences, 16% of them singletons, with around a third in the top ten. Material for sequencing was blood. The source of these receptors is a man younger than 45 with Graves' hyperthyroidism.

This clonotype was counted ten times or more. The V gene is TRBV5-5, the J gene TRBJ1-3; unclear D gene. The germline V and J ends were trimmed by 4 bases and 0 bases, with 14 bases remaining between them. Germline loops: CDR1 SGHKS, CDR2 YYEKEE (reference sequence). The CDR3 sequence is 16 residues long. CDR3 coding DNA: TGTGCCAGCAGCCCCTCGAGACGGATCTCTGGAAACACCATATATTTT. Residues: CASSPSRRISGNTIYF.

CDR3 sequence reads: CASGPAHNSPLHF. For the CDR3, the DNA is TGTGCCAGCGGACCGGCCCATAATTCACCCCTCCACTTT. V gene TRBV3-1 combines with J gene TRBJ1-6; D remains ambiguous. CDR3 length equals 13 residues. Germline values: CDR1 LGHDT, CDR2 YNNKEL (reference sequence). V dropped 8 bases and J dropped 5 bases, with 10 bases sitting between them.

This clonotype was picked up many times. The genes are TRBV29-1 and TRBJ2-1; tentatively, D is TRBD2 (6 bases). Trimming pared 6 bases from V and 8 bases from J, leaving 14 bases between. The CDR3 extends over 12 amino acids. From germline, CDR1 is SQVTM and CDR2 ANQGSEA. CDR3: CSVGTSIDEQFF. The DNA for the CDR3 is TGCAGCGTGGGCACTAGCATCGATGAGCAGTTCTTC.

In its sample, this clonotype was seen a few times. The chain is built from TRBV6-1 and TRBJ1-2, with TRBD1 identical over 7 bases. The CDR3 length is 12 residues. Germline CDR1 is MNHNS and CDR2 is SASEGT. J was trimmed by 8 bases and V by 6 bases; bases with no gene match: 6. CDR3 coding DNA: TGTGCCAGCAGCCCCCCGGGACAGGGCTACACCTTC. Its protein product is CASSPPGQGYTF.

The CDR3 region has the DNA TGCGCCAGCAGCTTGTATAGGGGCCCGAACACTGAAGCTTTCTTT. Translated: CASSLYRGPNTEAFF. V gene TRBV5-1 combines with J gene TRBJ1-1; D is possibly TRBD1 (5 bases). CDR1 SGHRS and CDR2 YFSETQ come from the germline V gene. V was trimmed by 1 base and J by 1 base, leaving 11 bases between them. The CDR3 extends over 15 amino acids.